The 26 T cell receptor beta chains listed next were all sequenced from one sample in a study of beta chain features in type 1 diabetes. General study results and limits: Within each of all four CD4+ subsets, Type 1 diabetes patients had TCRB CDR3s that were moderately but significantly shorter.

Expressed TCRB transcripts were sequenced because the isolated RNA had all been reverse transcribed beforehand. Profiling relied on immunoSEQ multiplex PCR, and the TCRdb table lists in-frame clones only, not all of them. The table lists about 300,000 clones, approximately 12% of them singletons, with about 0.016% in the top ten. These TCRs' antigens remain unknown. Sequenced: naive CD4+ T cells from blood. Receptors were obtained from a woman under 30 with type 1 diabetes.

A note on this clone: The same CDR3 also results from other DNA sequences found in this sample. The chain couples TRBV6-6 to TRBJ2-3; tentative D call: TRBD2 (5 bases). The CDR3 has 12 amino acids. The germline V gene encodes CDR1 MNHNY and CDR2 SVGAGI (reference sequence). V was pared by 8 bases and J by 3 bases, with 9 bases between. CDR3 bases: TGTGCCAGCTCGGGGTCGACAGATACGCAGTATTTT. As protein: CASSGSTDTQYF.

This clone was counted only a few times. The chain links TRBV7-8 to TRBJ1-2; TRBD1 matches at 7 bases. The V and J ends lost 1 base and 8 bases, in that order; junction bases with no gene match: 7. CDR3 length equals 14 residues. The germline CDR1 and CDR2 sequences are SGHVS and FQNEAQ. The CDR3 coding sequence is TGTGCCAGCAGCTTAGGACAGGGAGAAAGCGGCTACACCTTC. Translating gives CASSLGQGESGYTF.

This sequence joins TRBV12-5 and TRBJ2-1, with 9 bases lining up with TRBD2. V trimming: 5 bases; J trimming: 2 bases; junction bases outside the gene matches: 4. The CDR3 spans 15 residues. From germline, CDR1 is LGHNT and CDR2 FRNRAP. This CDR3 reads CASGPTSGAYNEQFF. CDR3 DNA: TGTGCTAGTGGTCCGACTAGCGGAGCCTACAATGAGCAGTTCTTC.

The J gene is TRBJ1-1, the V gene TRBV5-4; the match to TRBD1 covers 9 bases. The CDR3 covers 15 residues. Germline V lookup: CDR1 SGHNT, CDR2 YYREEE (reference sequence). V shed 4 bases, J shed 3 bases, and the junction held 7 bases outside the gene matches. The CDR3 region has the DNA TGTGCCAGCAGCCCCTTACAGGGGGCCCACACTGAAGCTTTCTTT. Translating it yields CASSPLQGAHTEAFF.

This clone was observed a handful of times. The chain has TRBV29-1 and TRBJ1-5, with D uncertain. The CDR3 is made up of 12 amino acids. Germline CDR1 SQVTM, CDR2 ANQGSEA. The ends were cut back, 4 bases at V and 2 bases at J, with 6 bases in the middle. CDR3 loop: CSVVEGNQPQHF. CDR3 nucleotides: TGCAGCGTTGTGGAGGGCAATCAGCCCCAGCATTTT.

This clone appeared a few times. V usage is TRBV6-1 and J usage is TRBJ2-5, with D tentatively TRBD2 (6 bases). CDR1 MNHNS and CDR2 SASEGT come from the germline V gene. There are 14 residues in the CDR3. With 2 bases removed from V and 4 bases from J, the gap between germline ends came to 11 bases. This CDR3 is CASSERGLGETQYF. CDR3 nucleotide sequence: TGTGCCAGCAGTGAAAGGGGACTCGGAGAGACCCAGTACTTC.

In its sample, this clone was seen a few times. V gene TRBV5-1 combines with J gene TRBJ1-1; 7 bases map to TRBD1. Trimming removed 1 base from V and 0 bases from J; junction bases left unmatched: 6. From germline, CDR1 is SGHRS and CDR2 YFSETQ. This CDR3 comprises 16 residues. CDR3 bases: TGCGCCAGCAGCTTGACTTTACAGGGGTTGAACACTGAAGCTTTCTTT. Protein sequence: CASSLTLQGLNTEAFF.

This clone was detected only a few times. The chain recombines TRBV5-1 with TRBJ2-7; TRBD1 aligns across 9 bases. The CDR3 length is 17 residues. The germline V gene has CDR1 SGHRS and CDR2 YFSETQ. V lost 4 bases and J lost 4; bases outside the gene matches: 15. CDR3 sequence reads: CASSPRGTGTGPYEQYF. In DNA form, the CDR3 reads TGCGCCAGCAGCCCCCGGGGGACCGGGACAGGGCCTTACGAGCAGTACTTC.

The chain employs TRBV19 and TRBJ2-7, with 7 bases aligning to TRBD2. CDR1 is LNHDA, CDR2 SQIVND, per germline (reference sequence). The CDR3 extends over 16 amino acids. V lost 0 bases, J lost 2 bases, and 7 bases stayed unmatched. The CDR3 here is CASSIDPSGIPYEQYV. CDR3 nucleotides: TGTGCCAGTAGTATAGACCCTAGCGGAATTCCCTACGAGCAGTACGTC.

A few counts support this clone. The chain couples TRBV30 to TRBJ2-7; perhaps TRBD1 as D (6 bases). CDR1 and CDR2 from the germline V gene are GTSNPN and SVGIG (reference sequence). The CDR3 runs to 14 residues. The V gene lost 5 bases and the J gene lost 2 bases, with 16 bases spanning the gap. CDR3: CAWGQKLKPYEQYV. CDR3 bases: TGTGCCTGGGGACAGAAACTTAAACCCTACGAGCAGTACGTC.

This clone was observed a few times. This rearrangement joins TRBV25-1 to TRBJ2-1; D possibly corresponds to TRBD2 (7 bases). V lost 4 bases, J lost 9 bases, and 10 bases lay in between. This CDR3 is 12 amino acids long. Germline CDR1 MGHDK, CDR2 SYGVNS. The CDR3 sequence is CASSGGGGEQFF. The CDR3 nucleotides read TGTGCCAGCAGTGGGGGAGGGGGTGAGCAGTTCTTC.

The chain recombines TRBV11-2 with TRBJ2-5, with a weak D call TRBD1 (5 bases). Germline V CDR1 and CDR2: SGHAT, FQNNGV. The CDR3 runs 11 residues. Trimming cost V 2 bases and J 12 bases, with 10 bases left between them. CDR3 in DNA: TGTGCCAGCAGCTTATGGGCAGGGAAGTACTTC. It yields the protein CASSLWAGKYF.

V is TRBV6-1 and J is TRBJ2-1, with no clear D. Trimming removed 6 bases from V and 4 bases from J, with 16 bases in between. The CDR3 is 15 residues long. Germline CDR1 and CDR2: MNHNS and SASEGT. CDR3 nucleotides: TGTGCCAGCAGCGCCAGATCCCTAGGTTACAATGAGCAGTTCTTC. Its protein is CASSARSLGYNEQFF.

The chain couples TRBV27 to TRBJ2-7; D may be TRBD2 (5 bases). V was clipped by 5 bases and J by 3 bases, with 17 bases between them. The CDR3 runs 15 residues. Germline loops: CDR1 MNHEY, CDR2 SMNVEV (reference sequence). The CDR3 DNA follows: TGTGCCAGCAGTCGGAGGCCGGGTATCAGCTACGAGCAGTACTTC. The encoded protein is CASSRRPGISYEQYF.

This chain uses TRBV11-2 with TRBJ2-3; D perhaps matches TRBD2 (6 bases). The CDR3 totals 18 residues. The germline V and J ends were trimmed by 0 bases and 4 bases, with 20 bases remaining between them. CDR1 SGHAT and CDR2 FQNNGV come from the germline V gene. In DNA, the CDR3 is TGTGCCAGCAGCTTAGATCCTGGGGGGAGGTATCGGGCAGATACGCAGTATTTT. It is translated as CASSLDPGGRYRADTQYF.

This clone has more than one count but fewer than ten. The chain uses TRBV7-6 and TRBJ2-5, with 7 bases identical to TRBD2. Germline V gene data show CDR1 as SGHVS and CDR2 as FNYEAQ. V trimming: 0 bases; J trimming: 4 bases; junction bases outside the gene matches: 2. There are 14 residues in the CDR3. The CDR3 sequence is CASSLAPGGETQYF. The CDR3 DNA reads as TGTGCCAGCAGCTTAGCGCCGGGAGGAGAGACCCAGTACTTC.

V and J are TRBV19 and TRBJ2-3; tentatively, D is TRBD1 (6 bases). This CDR3 comprises 15 residues. V shed 4 bases and J shed 4 bases, with 15 bases lying between them. CDR1 is LNHDA and CDR2 is SQIVND in the germline V gene (reference sequence). This chain's CDR3 is CASSKRPGASDTQYF. DNA for the CDR3: TGTGCCAGTAGTAAAAGGCCAGGGGCGTCAGATACGCAGTATTTT. The full variable domain, its missing parts supplied by reference TRBV19 and TRBJ2-3, is DGGITQSPKYLFRKEGQNVTLSCEQNLNHDAMYWYRQDPGQGLRLIYYSQIVNDFQKGDIAEGYSVSREKKESFPLTVTSAQKNPTAFYLCASSKRPGASDTQYFGPGTRLTVL.

This clone was seen only a few times. J is TRBJ2-5 and V is TRBV7-3; 7 bases agree with TRBD1. There are 15 residues in the CDR3. Germline CDR1 SGHTA, CDR2 FQGTGA. V dropped 1 base and J dropped 5; count of bases not matched to a gene: 7. CDR3 loop: CASSLIPRQGETQYF. In nucleotides, the CDR3 is TGTGCCAGCAGCTTAATACCCCGACAGGGCGAGACCCAGTACTTC.

The chain has TRBV13 and TRBJ2-1; TRBD2 is a possible D gene (5 bases). Trimming took off 2 bases at V and 9 bases at J, with 14 bases between the two ends. Germline V gene data show CDR1 as PRHDT and CDR2 as FYEKMQ (reference sequence). This CDR3 has 14 amino acids. CDR3 sequence reads: CASSLWPARGEQFF. CDR3 bases: TGTGCCAGCAGCTTATGGCCGGCCCGGGGTGAGCAGTTCTTC. The full variable domain, in which reference TRBV13 and TRBJ2-1 provide the parts outside the CDR3, is AAGVIQSPRHLIKEKRETATLKCYPIPRHDTVYWYQQGPGQDPQFLISFYEKMQSDKGSIPDRFSAQQFSDYHSELNMSSLELGDSALYFCASSLWPARGEQFFGPGTRLTVL.

The rearrangement uses TRBV27 and TRBJ2-5; tentative D call: TRBD1 (6 bases). CDR1 and CDR2 from the germline V gene are MNHEY and SMNVEV (reference sequence). Trimming stripped 5 bases from V and 0 bases from J, with 16 bases between. The CDR3 runs 16 residues. The CDR3 loop reads CASSLIPRGNQETQYF. CDR3 nucleotides: TGTGCCAGCAGTCTGATACCCAGGGGCAACCAAGAGACCCAGTACTTC.

This clone was seen a few times. This sequence joins TRBV7-9 and TRBJ1-4; 7 nucleotides align to TRBD1. CDR1 is SEHNR and CDR2 is FQNEAQ in the germline V gene (reference sequence). The CDR3 spans 14 residues. V shed 5 bases, J shed 8 bases, and the junction held 8 bases outside the gene matches. The CDR3 sequence is CASSVRGSGEKLFF. In DNA form, the CDR3 reads TGTGCCAGCAGCGTCAGGGGGTCCGGGGAAAAACTGTTTTTT.

V gene TRBV25-1 combines with J gene TRBJ1-1; perhaps TRBD1 as D (5 bases). V gave up 5 bases and J gave up 3 bases, with 19 bases separating them. Per the germline V gene, CDR1 is MGHDK and CDR2 is SYGVNS. The CDR3 is 16 residues long. The DNA for the CDR3 is TGTGCCAGCAGTCCCCCGGACATCCGCGGGGACACTGAAGCTTTCTTT. It yields the protein CASSPPDIRGDTEAFF.

This clone was picked up a small number of times. The rearrangement links TRBV5-1 to TRBJ1-5, with 7 bases aligning to TRBD1. The ends lost 4 bases at V and 2 bases at J; junction bases unmatched: 3. The V gene's germline CDR1 is SGHRS and CDR2 YFSETQ. The CDR3 has 14 amino acids. CDR3 sequence reads: CASSVGQGNQPQHF. DNA for the CDR3: TGCGCCAGCAGCGTTGGACAGGGCAATCAGCCCCAGCATTTT.

The table lists this clone with a few counts. The chain carries TRBV9 and TRBJ1-1; TRBD1 agrees at 7 bases. The CDR3 contains 14 residues. After removal of 3 bases from V and 5 bases from J, the junction contained 7 bases not matched to a gene. CDR1 SGDLS and CDR2 YYNGEE come from the germline V gene. In nucleotides, the CDR3 is TGTGCCAGCAGCGACCAGACAGGGCGGACTGAAGCTTTCTTT. This encodes CASSDQTGRTEAFF.

This clone was found a few times. The chain couples TRBV6-5 to TRBJ2-7; 12 positions match TRBD1. Looked up from germline, CDR1 is MNHEY and CDR2 is SVGAGI. The CDR3 is made up of 15 amino acids. The trim removed 7 bases at V and 0 bases at J, leaving 4 bases unmatched. The CDR3 reads CASTEGQGASYEQYV. CDR3 nucleotides: TGTGCCAGCACCGAGGGACAGGGGGCCTCCTACGAGCAGTACGTC.

The chain combines TRBV7-3 with TRBJ2-2; tentative D call: TRBD2 (5 bases). CDR1 is SGHTA, CDR2 FQGTGA, per germline. V was shortened by 6 bases and J by 5 bases, with 13 bases between the two germline ends. CDR3 length equals 14 residues. CDR3 loop: CASRAPGRTGELFF. The CDR3 DNA is TGTGCCAGCAGGGCCCCGGGGAGAACCGGGGAGCTGTTTTTT. Filled out from reference TRBV7-3 and TRBJ2-2, the complete variable domain reads GAGVSQTPSNKVTEKGKYVELRCDPISGHTALYWYRQSLGQGPEFLIYFQGTGAADDSGLPNDRFFAVRPEGSVSTLKIQRTERGDSAVYLCASRAPGRTGELFFGEGSRLTVL.